A selection of T cell receptor beta chains follows, all from one sample in a study of identical twins. MiXCR, applied by TCRdb to the 5' RACE reads, yields one record per CDR3 protein. The sample lists a few hundred thousand distinct CDR3 sequences; approximately 18% were seen once. The sample consisted of naive T cells sorted from blood. These receptors came from a man aged 45-65 years in good health. Both conserved end residues are part of each CDR3. Each record gives: clone size, J gene, D gene, V gene, CDR3 DNA, CDR3 protein. D genes are given only for firm matches. Size is stated for part of the rows, as once, few or many counts, or as a class when the clone is expanded.

many,TRBJ1-1,-,TRBV18,TGTGCCAGCTCACCGGGCAGGAGTCTCATGAACACTGAAGCTTTCTTT,CASSPGRSLMNTEAFF
many,TRBJ2-2,-,TRBV5-6,TGTGCCAGCAGCTCGTTGACGCTCAGGAACGGGGAGCTGTTTTTT,CASSSLTLRNGELFF
-,TRBJ2-3,TRBD2,TRBV29-1,TGCAGCGTCCTTGGGGTAGCGGGAGTAAGTGACGGCACAGATACGCAGTATTTT,CSVLGVAGVSDGTDTQYF
few,TRBJ2-1,-,TRBV30,TGTGCCTGGAGTGCGGGGAGTGAGCAGTTCTTC,CAWSAGSEQFF
-,TRBJ1-5,TRBD1,TRBV5-1,TGCGCCAGCAGCCGGACAGGGGGCTTGGAACAGCCCCAGCATTTT,CASSRTGGLEQPQHF
-,TRBJ1-5,TRBD1,TRBV27,TGTGCCAGCAGTTTATCTCCCGACAGGGGAAGTAATCAGCCCCAGCATTTT,CASSLSPDRGSNQPQHF
-,TRBJ2-1,TRBD2,TRBV20-1,TGCAGTGCGAGAACCGCGGGGGGGACGTACAATGAGCAGTTCTTC,CSARTAGGTYNEQFF
few,TRBJ1-5,-,TRBV20-1,TGCAGTGCTAGATCTCGGCAGGGGCATCAGCCCCAGCATTTT,CSARSRQGHQPQHF
-,TRBJ1-2,-,TRBV15,TGTGCCACCAGCAGCGCCAGGGGTGCAAACTATGGCTACACCTTC,CATSSARGANYGYTF
-,TRBJ2-3,-,TRBV28,TGTGCCAGCAGCATGACTAGTTCAGTAGATACGCAGTATTTT,CASSMTSSVDTQYF
few,TRBJ2-2,TRBD2,TRBV11-2,TGTGCCAGCAGCTTCGTAGCGGGAGGAACCGGGGAGCTGTTTTTT,CASSFVAGGTGELFF
-,TRBJ2-3,TRBD2,TRBV24-1,TGTGCCACCGGAAGCGGGAGGGGCCCAGATACGCAGTATTTT,CATGSGRGPDTQYF
many,TRBJ1-3,TRBD1,TRBV7-2,TGTGCCAGCTTTACAGGGGCCTCTGGAAACACCATATATTTT,CASFTGASGNTIYF
-,TRBJ2-4,-,TRBV12-3/TRBV12-4,TGTGCCAGCAGTTTGATGGGGCGACAGTACTTC,CASSLMGRQYF